This paragraph reports one TCR beta chain. What antigen it recognizes has not been identified. Nothing much larger sits one base from this clone, and base qualities are not available. CDR1 and CDR2, per the germline V gene (reference sequence), are SEHNR and FQNEAQ. The germline V and J ends show losses of 5 bases and 9 bases respectively, and no gene match explains 9 bases of the junction. Measured from the cysteine to the phenylalanine, the CDR3 is 16 residues long. The sequence is cut down to CDR3 DNA, 48 bases in frame from base 1. These data are taken from a study of CD8+CD57+ T cells in acquired aplastic anemia (dated by TCRdb to 2016 to 2018). With respect to the entire study: Extracted DNA from sorted CD4+ and CD8+ cells averaged approximately 3 ug, ranging from roughly 0.2 to 30 ug. For healthy donor samples, the average read count was about 10.8 million for CD4+ cells and 11 million to 14 million for CD8+ cells. Overall results and qualifications from the work: CD8+ Simpson's diversity did not differ significantly between patients and healthy controls (P=0.060). Some 27 CD8+ CDR3 sequences were found in both patients and controls but appeared to be highly expressed in patients and within the immunodominant clones of the patients.

Profiling of TCR beta VDJ combinations and CDR3 sequences used genomic DNA as the template. An Illumina HiSeq 2000 was the platform used for TCR repertoire sequencing. Per the original workflow: Repertoire assessment relied on Simpson's diversity index, CDR3 size and DJ length profiles, and TRBV/TRBJ rearrangement plots. Whichever DNA sequence was most abundant in the deep sequencing data was defined as the immunodominant clone. CDR3 amino acid sequences were screened for sharing across subjects and were compared with published repertoires and the VDJdb database. In-frame beta chains were kept once TCRdb had trimmed the public reads at Q25 with fastp and called clones with MiXCR. Each CDR3 protein gets just one entry, which takes the most common genes and DNA from the rows behind it. The V and J calls follow TCRdb's processing rather than the paper's. This sample has about 190,000 distinct CDR3 sequences in its table, and 54% of those were observed once. Of the sample, around a sixth is held by the ten largest clones.

In the study, sorted CD4+ and CD8+ blood T cells from patients with severe aplastic anemia and from healthy subjects underwent deep sequencing of TCR repertoires. Ficoll-Paque density gradient centrifugation was used to isolate peripheral blood mononuclear cells. CD4+ and CD8+ T cells were sorted by FACS or magnetic beads before DNA extraction. The receptor comes from a human donor in good health, serving as a control. Here the chain combines TRBV7-9 and TRBJ1-6; TRBD1 agrees with 11 junctional bases. The sample comprised sorted CD4+, CD8+, or CD8+CD57+ T cells (not recorded which) from PBMCs. Here is the DNA: TGTGCCAGCAGCCCACCGGGACAGGGGGATCCTTCACCCCTCCACTTT. This codes for CASSPPGQGDPSPLHF.